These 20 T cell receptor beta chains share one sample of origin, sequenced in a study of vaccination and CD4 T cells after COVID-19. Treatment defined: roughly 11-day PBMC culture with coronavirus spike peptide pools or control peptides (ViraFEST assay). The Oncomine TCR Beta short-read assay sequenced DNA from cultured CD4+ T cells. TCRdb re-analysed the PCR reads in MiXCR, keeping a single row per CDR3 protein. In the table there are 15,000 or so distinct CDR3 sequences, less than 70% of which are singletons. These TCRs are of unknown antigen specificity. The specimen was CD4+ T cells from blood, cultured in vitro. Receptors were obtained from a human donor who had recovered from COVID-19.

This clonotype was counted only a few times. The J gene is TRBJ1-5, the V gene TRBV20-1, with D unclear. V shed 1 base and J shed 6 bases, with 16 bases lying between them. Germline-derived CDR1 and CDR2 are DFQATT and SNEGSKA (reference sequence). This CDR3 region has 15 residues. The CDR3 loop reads CSARVFGRAGQPQHF. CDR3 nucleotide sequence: TGCAGTGCTAGAGTGTTCGGGAGGGCTGGTCAGCCCCAGCATTTT.

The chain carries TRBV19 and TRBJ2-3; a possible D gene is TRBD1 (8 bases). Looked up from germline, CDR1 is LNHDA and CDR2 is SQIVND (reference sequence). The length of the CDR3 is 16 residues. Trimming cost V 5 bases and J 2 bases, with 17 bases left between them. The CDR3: CASSPGGQAITDTQYF. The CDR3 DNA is TGTGCCAGTAGTCCGGGGGGACAGGCAATCACAGATACGCAGTATTTT.

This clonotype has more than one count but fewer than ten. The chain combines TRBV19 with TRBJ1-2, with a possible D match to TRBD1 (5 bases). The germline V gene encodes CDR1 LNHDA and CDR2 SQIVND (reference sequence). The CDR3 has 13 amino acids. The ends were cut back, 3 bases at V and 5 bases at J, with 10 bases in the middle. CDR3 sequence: CASSMGQWYGYTF. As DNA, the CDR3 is TGTGCCAGTAGTATGGGGCAGTGGTATGGCTACACCTTC. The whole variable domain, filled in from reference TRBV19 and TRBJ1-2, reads DGGITQSPKYLFRKEGQNVTLSCEQNLNHDAMYWYRQDPGQGLRLIYYSQIVNDFQKGDIAEGYSVSREKKESFPLTVTSAQKNPTAFYLCASSMGQWYGYTFGSGTRLTVV.

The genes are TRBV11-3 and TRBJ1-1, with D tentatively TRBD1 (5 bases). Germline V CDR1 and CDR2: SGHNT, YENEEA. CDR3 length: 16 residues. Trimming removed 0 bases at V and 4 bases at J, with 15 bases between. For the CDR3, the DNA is TGTGCCAGCAGCTTAGAAGGGGCCGGGATGGGCACTGAAGCTTTCTTT. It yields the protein CASSLEGAGMGTEAFF.

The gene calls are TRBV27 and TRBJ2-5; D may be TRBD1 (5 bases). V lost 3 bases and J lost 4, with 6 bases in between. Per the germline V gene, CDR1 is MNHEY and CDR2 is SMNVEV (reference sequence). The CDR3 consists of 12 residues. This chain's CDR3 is CASSFQGETQYF. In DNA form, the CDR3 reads TGTGCCAGCAGTTTTCAGGGAGAGACCCAGTACTTC.

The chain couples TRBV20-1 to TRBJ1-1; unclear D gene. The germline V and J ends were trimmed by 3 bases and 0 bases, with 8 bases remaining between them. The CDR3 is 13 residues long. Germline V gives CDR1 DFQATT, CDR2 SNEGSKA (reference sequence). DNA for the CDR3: TGCAGTGCTAGGCTCGACCTGAACACTGAAGCTTTCTTT. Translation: CSARLDLNTEAFF.

In DNA form, the CDR3 reads TGTGCCAGCAGACGGGCCGAGGTCTCTGGAAACACCATATATTTT. Encoded protein: CASRRAEVSGNTIYF. The V gene is TRBV2, the J gene TRBJ1-3; the D is unclear. Between the trimmed V and J ends, which lost 6 bases and 0 bases, there was a span of 12 bases. The CDR3 is made up of 15 amino acids. Germline loops: CDR1 SNHLY, CDR2 FYNNEI.

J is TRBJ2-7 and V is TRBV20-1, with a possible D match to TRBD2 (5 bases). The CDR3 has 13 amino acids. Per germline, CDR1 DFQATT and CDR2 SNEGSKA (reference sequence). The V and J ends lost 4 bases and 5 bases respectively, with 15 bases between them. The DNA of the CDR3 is TGCAGTGCTACCCCCCCCGGGGTAAACGAGCAGTACTTC. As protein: CSATPPGVNEQYF.

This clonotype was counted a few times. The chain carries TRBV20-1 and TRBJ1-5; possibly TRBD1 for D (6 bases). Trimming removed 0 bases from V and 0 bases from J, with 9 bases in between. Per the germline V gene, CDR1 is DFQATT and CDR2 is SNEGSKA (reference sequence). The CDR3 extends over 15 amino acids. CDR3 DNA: TGCAGTGCTAGAGATCCAGGGGTTAGCAATCAGCCCCAGCATTTT. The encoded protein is CSARDPGVSNQPQHF.

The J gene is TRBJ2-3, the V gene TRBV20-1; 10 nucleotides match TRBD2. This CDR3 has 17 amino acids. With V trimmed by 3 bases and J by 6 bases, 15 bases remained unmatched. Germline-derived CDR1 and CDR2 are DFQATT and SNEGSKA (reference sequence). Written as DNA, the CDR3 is TGCAGTGCTAGTGGGCCTACGAGCGGGAGGGCCCCGGATACGCAGTATTTT. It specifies CSASGPTSGRAPDTQYF.

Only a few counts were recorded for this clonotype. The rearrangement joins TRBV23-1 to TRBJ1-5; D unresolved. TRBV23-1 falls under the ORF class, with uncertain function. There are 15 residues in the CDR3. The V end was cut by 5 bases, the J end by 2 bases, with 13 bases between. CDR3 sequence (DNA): TGCGCCAGCAGTGTAGGGCGCCGGGGCAATCAGCCCCAGCATTTT. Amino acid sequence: CASSVGRRGNQPQHF.

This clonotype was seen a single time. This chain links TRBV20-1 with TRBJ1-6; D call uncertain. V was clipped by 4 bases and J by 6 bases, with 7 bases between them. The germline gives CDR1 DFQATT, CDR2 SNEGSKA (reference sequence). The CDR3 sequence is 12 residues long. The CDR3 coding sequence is TGCAGTGCTATGGTTATTAATTCACCCCTCCACTTT. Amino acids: CSAMVINSPLHF.

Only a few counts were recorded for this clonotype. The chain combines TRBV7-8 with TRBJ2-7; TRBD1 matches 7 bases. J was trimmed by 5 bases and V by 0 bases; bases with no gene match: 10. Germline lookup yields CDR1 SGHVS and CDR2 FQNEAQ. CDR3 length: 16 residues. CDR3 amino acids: CASSLAFTGVGDEQYF. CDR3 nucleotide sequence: TGTGCCAGCAGCTTAGCGTTCACAGGGGTGGGTGACGAGCAGTACTTC.

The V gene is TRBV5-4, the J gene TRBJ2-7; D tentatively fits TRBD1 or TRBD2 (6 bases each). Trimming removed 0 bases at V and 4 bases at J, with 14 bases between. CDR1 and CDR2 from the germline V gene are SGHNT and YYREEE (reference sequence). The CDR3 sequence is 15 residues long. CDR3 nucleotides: TGTGCCAGCAGCTTGGGTTGGGGGGCCAGGTACGAGCAGTACTTC. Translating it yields CASSLGWGARYEQYF.

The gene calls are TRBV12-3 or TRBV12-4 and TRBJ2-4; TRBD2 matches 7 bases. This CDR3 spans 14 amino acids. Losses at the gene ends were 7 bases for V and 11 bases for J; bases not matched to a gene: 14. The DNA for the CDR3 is TGTGCCAGCACCCCTAGCGGAAGACATTTCGTTCAGTACTTC. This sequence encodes CASTPSGRHFVQYF.

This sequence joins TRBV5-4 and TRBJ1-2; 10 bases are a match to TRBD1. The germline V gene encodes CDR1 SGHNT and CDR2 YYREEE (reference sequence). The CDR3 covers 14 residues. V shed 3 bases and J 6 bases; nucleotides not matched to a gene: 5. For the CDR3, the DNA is TGTGCCAGCAGCTCCATGACAGGGGGCGATGGCTACACCTTC. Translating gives CASSSMTGGDGYTF.

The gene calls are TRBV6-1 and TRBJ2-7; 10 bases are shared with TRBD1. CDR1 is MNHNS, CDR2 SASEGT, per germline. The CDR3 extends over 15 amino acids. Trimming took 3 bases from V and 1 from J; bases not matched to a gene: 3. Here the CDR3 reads CASSDPGQGSYEQYF. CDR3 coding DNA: TGTGCCAGCAGTGACCCGGGACAGGGGTCCTACGAGCAGTACTTC.

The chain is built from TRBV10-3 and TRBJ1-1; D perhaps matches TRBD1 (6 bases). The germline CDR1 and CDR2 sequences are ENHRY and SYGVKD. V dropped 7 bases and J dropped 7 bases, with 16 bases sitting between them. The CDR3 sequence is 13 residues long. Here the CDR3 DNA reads TGTGCCATCACCGATGGACAGACACTTGAAGCTTTCTTT. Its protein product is CAITDGQTLEAFF.

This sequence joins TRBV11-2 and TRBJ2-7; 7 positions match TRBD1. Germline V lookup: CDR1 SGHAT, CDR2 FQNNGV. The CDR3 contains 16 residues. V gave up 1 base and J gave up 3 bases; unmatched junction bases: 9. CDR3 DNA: TGTGCCAGCAGCTTAGGGCCCAGACAGGGATTCTACGAGCAGTACTTC. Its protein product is CASSLGPRQGFYEQYF.

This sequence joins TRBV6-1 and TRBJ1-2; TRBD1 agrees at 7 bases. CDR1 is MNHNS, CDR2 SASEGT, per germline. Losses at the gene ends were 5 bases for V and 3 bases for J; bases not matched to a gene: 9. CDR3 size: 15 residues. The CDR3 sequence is CASSRIGTADYGYTF. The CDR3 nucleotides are TGTGCCAGCAGTCGAATCGGGACAGCCGACTATGGCTACACCTTC.